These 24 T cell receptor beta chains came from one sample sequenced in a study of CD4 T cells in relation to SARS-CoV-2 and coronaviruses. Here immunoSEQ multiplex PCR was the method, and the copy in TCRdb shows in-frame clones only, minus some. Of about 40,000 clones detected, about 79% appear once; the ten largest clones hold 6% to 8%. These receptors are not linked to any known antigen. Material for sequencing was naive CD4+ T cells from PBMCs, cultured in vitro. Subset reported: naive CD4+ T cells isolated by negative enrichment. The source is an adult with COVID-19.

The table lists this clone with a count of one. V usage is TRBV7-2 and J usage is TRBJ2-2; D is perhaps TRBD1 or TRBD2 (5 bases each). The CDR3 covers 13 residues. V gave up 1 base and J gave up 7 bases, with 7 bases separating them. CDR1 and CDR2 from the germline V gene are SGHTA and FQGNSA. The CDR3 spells CASSLVGVGELFF. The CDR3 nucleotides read TGTGCCAGCAGCTTAGTGGGGGTCGGGGAGCTGTTTTTT.

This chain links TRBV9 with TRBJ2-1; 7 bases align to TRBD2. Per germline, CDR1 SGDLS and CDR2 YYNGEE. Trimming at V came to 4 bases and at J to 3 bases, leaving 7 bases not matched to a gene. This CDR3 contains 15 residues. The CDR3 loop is CASSTRLAIYNEQFF. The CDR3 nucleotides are TGTGCCAGCAGCACTCGACTAGCCATCTACAATGAGCAGTTCTTC.

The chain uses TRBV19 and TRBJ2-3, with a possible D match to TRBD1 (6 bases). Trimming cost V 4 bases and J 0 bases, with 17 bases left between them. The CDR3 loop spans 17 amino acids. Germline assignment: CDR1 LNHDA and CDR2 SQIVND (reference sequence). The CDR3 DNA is TGTGCCAGTAGTACGGGACGGGGACACCTTAGCACAGATACGCAGTATTTT. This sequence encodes CASSTGRGHLSTDTQYF.

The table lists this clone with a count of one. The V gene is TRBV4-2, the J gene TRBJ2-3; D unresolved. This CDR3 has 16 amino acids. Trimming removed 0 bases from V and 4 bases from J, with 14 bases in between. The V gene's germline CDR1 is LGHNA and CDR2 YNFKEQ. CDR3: CASSQDSPLRSDTQYF. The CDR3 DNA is TGTGCCAGCAGCCAAGATTCCCCCTTGAGGTCAGATACGCAGTATTTT.

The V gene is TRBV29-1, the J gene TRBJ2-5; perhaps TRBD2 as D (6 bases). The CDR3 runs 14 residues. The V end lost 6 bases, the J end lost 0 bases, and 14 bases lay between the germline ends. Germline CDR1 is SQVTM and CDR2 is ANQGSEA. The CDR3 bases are TGCAGCGTGTCACGGGAGTCGAACCAAGAGACCCAGTACTTC. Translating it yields CSVSRESNQETQYF.

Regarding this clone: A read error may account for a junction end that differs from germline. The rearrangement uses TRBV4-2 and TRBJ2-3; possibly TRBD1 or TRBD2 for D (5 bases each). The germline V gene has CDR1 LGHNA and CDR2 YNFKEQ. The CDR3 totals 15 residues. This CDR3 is CVSSPREGITDTQYF. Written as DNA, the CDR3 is TGTGTCAGCAGCCCCCGAGAGGGGATCACAGATACGCAGTATTTT.

CDR3 amino acids: CASSQGWGAGETQYF. CDR3 in DNA: TGCGCCAGCAGCCAAGGCTGGGGGGCAGGGGAGACCCAGTACTTC. The chain carries TRBV4-1 and TRBJ2-5; D might be TRBD1 or TRBD2, each matching 6 bases. Trimming took 1 base from V and 5 from J, leaving 14 bases between them. Germline values: CDR1 MGHRA, CDR2 YSYEKL. The CDR3 contains 15 residues.

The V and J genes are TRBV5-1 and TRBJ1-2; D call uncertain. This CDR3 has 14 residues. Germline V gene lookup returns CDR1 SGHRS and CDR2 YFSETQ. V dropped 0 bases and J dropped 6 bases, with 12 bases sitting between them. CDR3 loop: CASSLAYKRDGYTF. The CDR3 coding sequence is TGCGCCAGCAGCTTGGCCTATAAACGGGATGGCTACACCTTC.

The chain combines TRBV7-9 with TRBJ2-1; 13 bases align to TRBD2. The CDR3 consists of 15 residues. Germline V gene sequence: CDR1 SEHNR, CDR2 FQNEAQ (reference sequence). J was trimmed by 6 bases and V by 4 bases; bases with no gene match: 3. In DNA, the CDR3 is TGTGCCAGCAGCTGGACTAGCGGGAGCGGCAATGAGCAGTTCTTC. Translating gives CASSWTSGSGNEQFF.

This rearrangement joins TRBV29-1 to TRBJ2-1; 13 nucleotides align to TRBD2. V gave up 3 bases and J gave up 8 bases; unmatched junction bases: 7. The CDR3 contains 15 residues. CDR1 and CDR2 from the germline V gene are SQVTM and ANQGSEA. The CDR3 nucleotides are TGCAGCGTTGATTTGGGGACTAGCGGGAAGCATGAGCAGTTCTTC. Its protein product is CSVDLGTSGKHEQFF.

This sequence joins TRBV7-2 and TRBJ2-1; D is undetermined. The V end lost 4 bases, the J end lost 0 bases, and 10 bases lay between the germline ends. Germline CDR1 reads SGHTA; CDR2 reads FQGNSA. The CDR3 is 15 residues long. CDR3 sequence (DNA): TGTGCCAGCAGCTCACCGCGGAGCTCCTACAATGAGCAGTTCTTC. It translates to CASSSPRSSYNEQFF.

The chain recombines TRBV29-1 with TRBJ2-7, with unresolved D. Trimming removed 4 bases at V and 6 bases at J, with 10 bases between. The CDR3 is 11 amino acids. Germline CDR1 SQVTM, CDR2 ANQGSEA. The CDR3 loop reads CSVGLGSEQYF. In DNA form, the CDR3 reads TGCAGCGTTGGGCTGGGTTCCGAGCAGTACTTC.

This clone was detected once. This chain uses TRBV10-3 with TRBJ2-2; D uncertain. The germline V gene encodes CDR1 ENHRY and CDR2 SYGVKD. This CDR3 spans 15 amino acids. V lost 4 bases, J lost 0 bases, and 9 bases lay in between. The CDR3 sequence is CAISVVGPNTGELFF. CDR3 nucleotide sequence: TGTGCCATCAGTGTTGTAGGGCCGAACACCGGGGAGCTGTTTTTT.

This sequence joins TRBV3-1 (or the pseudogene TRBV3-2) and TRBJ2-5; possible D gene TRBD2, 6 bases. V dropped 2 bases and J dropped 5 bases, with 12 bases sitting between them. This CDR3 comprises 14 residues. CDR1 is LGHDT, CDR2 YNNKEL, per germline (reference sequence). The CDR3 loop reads CASSQRRAGETQYF. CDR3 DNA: TGTGCCAGCAGCCAACGGAGGGCGGGGGAGACCCAGTACTTC.

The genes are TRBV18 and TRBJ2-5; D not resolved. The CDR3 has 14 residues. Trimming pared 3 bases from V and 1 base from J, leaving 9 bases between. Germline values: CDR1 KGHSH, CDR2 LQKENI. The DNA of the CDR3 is TGTGCCAGCTCACCCCCCGGCAGCCAAGAGACCCAGTACTTC. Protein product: CASSPPGSQETQYF.

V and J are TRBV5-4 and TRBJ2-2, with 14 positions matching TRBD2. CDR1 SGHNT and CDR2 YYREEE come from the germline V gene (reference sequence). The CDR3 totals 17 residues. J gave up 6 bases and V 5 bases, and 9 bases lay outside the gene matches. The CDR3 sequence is CASSLGLAGGGAGELFF. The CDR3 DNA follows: TGTGCCAGCAGTCTCGGACTAGCGGGAGGAGGAGCCGGGGAGCTGTTTTTT. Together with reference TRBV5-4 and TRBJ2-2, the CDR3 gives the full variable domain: ETGVTQSPTHLIKTRGQQVTLRCSSQSGHNTVSWYQQALGQGPQFIFQYYREEENGRGNFPPRFSGLQFPNYSSELNVNALELDDSALYLCASSLGLAGGGAGELFFGEGSRLTVL.

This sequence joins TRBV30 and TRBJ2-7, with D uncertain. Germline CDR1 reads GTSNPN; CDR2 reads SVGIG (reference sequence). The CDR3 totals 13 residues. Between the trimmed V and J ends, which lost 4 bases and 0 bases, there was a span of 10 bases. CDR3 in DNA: TGTGCCTGGACCCCGCGGAGCTCCTACGAGCAGTACTTC. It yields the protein CAWTPRSSYEQYF.

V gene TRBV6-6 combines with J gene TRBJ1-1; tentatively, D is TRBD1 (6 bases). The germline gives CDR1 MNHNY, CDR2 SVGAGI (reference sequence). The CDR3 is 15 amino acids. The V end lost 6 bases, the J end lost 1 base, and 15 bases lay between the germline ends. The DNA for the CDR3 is TGTGCCAGCAGCATACCCGGACAGAAGAACACTGAAGCTTTCTTT. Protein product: CASSIPGQKNTEAFF.

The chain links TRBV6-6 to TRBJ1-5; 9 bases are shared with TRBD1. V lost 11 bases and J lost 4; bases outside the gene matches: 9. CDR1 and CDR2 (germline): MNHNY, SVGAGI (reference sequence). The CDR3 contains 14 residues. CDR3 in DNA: TGTGCCGTTACGGGACAGGGACGTAATCAGCCCCAGCATTTT. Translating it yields CAVTGQGRNQPQHF.

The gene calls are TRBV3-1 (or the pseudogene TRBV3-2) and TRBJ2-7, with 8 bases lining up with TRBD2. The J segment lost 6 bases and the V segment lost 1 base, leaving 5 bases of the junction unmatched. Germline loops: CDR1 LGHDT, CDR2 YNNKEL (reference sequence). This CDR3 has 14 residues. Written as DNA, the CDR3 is TGTGCCAGCAGCCAAGCAGGACTAGCCTCCGAGCAGTACTTC. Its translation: CASSQAGLASEQYF.

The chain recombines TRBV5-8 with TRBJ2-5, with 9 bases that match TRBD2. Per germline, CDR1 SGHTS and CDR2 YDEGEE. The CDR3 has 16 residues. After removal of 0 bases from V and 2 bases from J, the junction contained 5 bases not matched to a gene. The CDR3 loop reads CASSLVDLAGQETQYF. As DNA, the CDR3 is TGTGCCAGCAGCTTGGTAGACCTAGCGGGGCAAGAGACCCAGTACTTC.

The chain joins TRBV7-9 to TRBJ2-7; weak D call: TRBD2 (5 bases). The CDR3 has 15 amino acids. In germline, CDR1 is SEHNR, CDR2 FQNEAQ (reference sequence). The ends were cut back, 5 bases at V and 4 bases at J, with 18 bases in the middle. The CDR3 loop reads CASSPRGSRIYEQYF. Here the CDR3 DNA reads TGTGCCAGCAGCCCCCGAGGGAGCCGAATTTACGAGCAGTACTTC. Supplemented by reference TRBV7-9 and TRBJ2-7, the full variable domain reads DTGVSQNPRHKITKRGQNVTFRCDPISEHNRLYWYRQTLGQGPEFLTYFQNEAQLEKSRLLSDRFSAERPKGSFSTLEIQRTEQGDSAMYLCASSPRGSRIYEQYFGPGTRLTVT.

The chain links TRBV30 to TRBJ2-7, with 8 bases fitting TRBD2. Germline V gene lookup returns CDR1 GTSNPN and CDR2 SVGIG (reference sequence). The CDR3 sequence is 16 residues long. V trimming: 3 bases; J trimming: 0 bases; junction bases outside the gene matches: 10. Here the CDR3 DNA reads TGTGCCTGGAGGGGAAATAGCGGGATTACCTCCTACGAGCAGTACTTC. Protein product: CAWRGNSGITSYEQYF. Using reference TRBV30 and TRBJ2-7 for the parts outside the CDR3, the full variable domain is SQTIHQWPATLVQPVGSPLSLECTVEGTSNPNLYWYRQAAGRGLQLLFYSVGIGQISSEVPQNLSASRPQDRQFILSSKKLLLSDSGFYLCAWRGNSGITSYEQYFGPGTRLTVT.

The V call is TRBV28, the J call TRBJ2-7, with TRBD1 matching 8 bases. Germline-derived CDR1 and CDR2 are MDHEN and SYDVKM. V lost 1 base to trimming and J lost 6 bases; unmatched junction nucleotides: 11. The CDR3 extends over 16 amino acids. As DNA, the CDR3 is TGTGCCAGCAGTTTATTCCCCAGGGCAGGGGGCGGCGAGCAGTACTTC. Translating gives CASSLFPRAGGGEQYF. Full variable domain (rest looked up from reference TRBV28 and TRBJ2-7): DVKVTQSSRYLVKRTGEKVFLECVQDMDHENMFWYRQDPGLGLRLIYFSYDVKMKEKGDIPEGYSVSREKKERFSLILESASTNQTSMYLCASSLFPRAGGGEQYFGPGTRLTVT.